Following are 20 T cell receptor beta chains from one sample sequenced in a study of blood T cell repertoires in COVID-19. Libraries were prepared by immunoSEQ multiplex PCR; TCRdb keeps only in-frame clonotypes and omits some of them. Among more than 110,000 clones listed, around 80% were seen once. The sequenced sample was peripheral blood. Receptor source: a man in his sixties with acute or convalescent COVID-19.

The chain carries TRBV6-6 and TRBJ1-4; TRBD1 matches 10 bases. The CDR3 extends over 17 amino acids. The junction had 6 bases not matched to a gene; V was cut back by 5 bases and J by 0 bases. Germline V gene sequence: CDR1 MNHNY, CDR2 SVGAGI (reference sequence). The CDR3 spells CASSLFGTGATNEKLFF. CDR3 coding DNA: TGTGCCAGCAGTCTGTTTGGGACAGGGGCAACTAATGAAAAACTGTTTTTT.

The V gene is TRBV10-3, the J gene TRBJ2-2; TRBD2 aligns across 11 bases. CDR3 length: 17 residues. Trimming removed 4 bases from V and 2 bases from J; junction bases left unmatched: 6. Germline CDR1 is ENHRY and CDR2 is SYGVKD. The CDR3 DNA reads TGTGCCATCAGTGTTACCGGGACTAGCGGAAACACCGGGGAGCTGTTTTTT. Translating it yields CAISVTGTSGNTGELFF.

The chain employs TRBV19 and TRBJ1-5; D is undetermined. The V gene's germline CDR1 is LNHDA and CDR2 SQIVND (reference sequence). Between the trimmed V and J ends, which lost 3 bases and 7 bases, there was a span of 7 bases. The CDR3 contains 12 residues. The CDR3 region has the DNA TGTGCCAGTAGTATCTCCGTACAGCCCCAGCATTTT. As protein: CASSISVQPQHF.

V is TRBV5-4 and J is TRBJ2-3; the D gene is possibly TRBD2 (5 bases). Trimming took off 0 bases at V and 8 bases at J, with 7 bases between the two ends. This CDR3 has 12 residues. Germline CDR1 is SGHNT and CDR2 is YYREEE (reference sequence). Written as DNA, the CDR3 is TGTGCCAGCAGCTTGGGGGCGGGTACGCAGTATTTT. Translated, it gives CASSLGAGTQYF.

This sequence joins TRBV7-2 and TRBJ2-5; 7 positions match TRBD2. The V and J ends lost 3 bases and 5 bases, in that order; junction bases with no gene match: 9. The CDR3 is 15 residues long. CDR1 and CDR2 (germline): SGHTA, FQGNSA. CDR3 protein: CASSFFGRSEETQYF. Here the CDR3 DNA reads TGTGCCAGCAGCTTCTTCGGGAGGTCGGAGGAGACCCAGTACTTC. The full variable domain, its missing parts supplied by reference TRBV7-2 and TRBJ2-5, is GAGVSQSPSNKVTEKGKDVELRCDPISGHTALYWYRQSLGQGLEFLIYFQGNSAPDKSGLPSDRFSAERTGGSVSTLTIQRTQQEDSAVYLCASSFFGRSEETQYFGPGTRLLVL.

The chain employs TRBV7-9 and TRBJ2-2; 9 nucleotides agree with TRBD2. CDR3 length equals 18 residues. Germline V gene sequence: CDR1 SEHNR, CDR2 FQNEAQ (reference sequence). After removal of 5 bases from V and 2 bases from J, the junction contained 12 bases not matched to a gene. CDR3 loop: CASSATVLAGHNTGELFF. CDR3 sequence (DNA): TGTGCCAGCAGCGCCACAGTACTAGCGGGCCATAACACCGGGGAGCTGTTTTTT.

The chain combines TRBV7-2 with TRBJ1-1; D may be TRBD1 (5 bases). V dropped 8 bases and J dropped 5 bases, with 18 bases sitting between them. The CDR3 totals 14 residues. Germline V CDR1 and CDR2: SGHTA, FQGNSA. For the CDR3, the DNA is TGTGCCAGCCGATTTTGGGGGGTGAGGACTGAAGCTTTCTTT. It yields the protein CASRFWGVRTEAFF.

The chain is built from TRBV5-4 and TRBJ2-3; D is perhaps TRBD2 (7 bases). The ends were cut back, 1 base at V and 5 bases at J, with 17 bases in the middle. The CDR3 extends over 16 amino acids. Looked up from germline, CDR1 is SGHNT and CDR2 is YYREEE (reference sequence). The CDR3 spells CASSLYTGGLEDTQYF. In DNA form, the CDR3 reads TGTGCCAGCAGCTTGTATACGGGGGGCTTAGAAGATACGCAGTATTTT.

In its sample, this clone was seen many times. The chain carries TRBV4-1 and TRBJ2-7; 8 bases fit TRBD2. There are 15 residues in the CDR3. J gave up 3 bases and V 1 base, and 5 bases lay outside the gene matches. Germline assignment: CDR1 MGHRA and CDR2 YSYEKL. In DNA, the CDR3 is TGCGCCAGCAGCCAAGGTGTTAGCGGGATCTACGAGCAGTACTTC. This codes for CASSQGVSGIYEQYF.

The V gene is TRBV5-1, the J gene TRBJ2-2; D is uncertain. V was shortened by 4 bases and J by 8 bases, with 18 bases between the two germline ends. Germline V lookup: CDR1 SGHRS, CDR2 YFSETQ. This CDR3 contains 15 residues. The CDR3 bases are TGCGCCAGCAGCCCCAGACTGGATAGGATAGGGGAGCTGTTTTTT. It yields the protein CASSPRLDRIGELFF.

The chain links TRBV7-2 to TRBJ2-7, with TRBD2 identical over 11 bases. V dropped 7 bases and J dropped 6; count of bases not matched to a gene: 8. The CDR3 sequence is 14 residues long. The germline CDR1 and CDR2 sequences are SGHTA and FQGNSA. The CDR3 loop is CASKLAGGILEQYF. The DNA for the CDR3 is TGTGCCAGCAAGCTAGCGGGAGGTATCCTCGAGCAGTACTTC.

The genes are TRBV28 and TRBJ2-1; 8 nucleotides align to TRBD2. The CDR3 length is 15 residues. Germline CDR1 MDHEN, CDR2 SYDVKM. The V and J ends lost 8 bases and 5 bases, in that order; junction bases with no gene match: 11. The CDR3 nucleotides read TGTGCCAGCCCACCACGGGGCGGGAGGCACAATGAGCAGTTCTTC. Amino acid sequence: CASPPRGGRHNEQFF.

This chain joins TRBV19 and TRBJ2-1, with D perhaps TRBD1 (6 bases). V was shortened by 6 bases and J by 4 bases, with 13 bases between the two germline ends. Germline-derived CDR1 and CDR2 are LNHDA and SQIVND (reference sequence). The CDR3 is 14 residues long. In DNA, the CDR3 is TGTGCCAGTAGAAACAGAGGGGGTTACAATGAGCAGTTCTTC. Translation gives CASRNRGGYNEQFF.

The genes are TRBV19 and TRBJ2-1; 7 nucleotides match TRBD2. In germline, CDR1 is LNHDA, CDR2 SQIVND (reference sequence). This CDR3 contains 15 residues. Unmatched junction bases numbered 5, after V lost 5 bases and J lost 1 base. This CDR3 reads CASSVSSGSYNEQFF. CDR3 nucleotide sequence: TGTGCCAGTAGTGTGTCTAGCGGTTCCTACAATGAGCAGTTCTTC.

This clone has just a few counts. The CDR3 loop is CASSLNGGYGYTF. The CDR3 DNA reads TGTGCCAGCAGTCTAAATGGCGGATATGGCTACACCTTC. The chain links TRBV27 to TRBJ1-2; no clear D gene. Trimming removed 5 bases from V and 5 bases from J, with 12 bases in between. CDR1 is MNHEY and CDR2 is SMNVEV in the germline V gene (reference sequence). CDR3 length: 13 residues.

V gene TRBV7-2 combines with J gene TRBJ2-7; 12 bases align to TRBD2. Germline CDR1 reads SGHTA; CDR2 reads FQGNSA. Trimming cost V 5 bases and J 5 bases; bases outside gene matches: 4. This CDR3 comprises 14 residues. CDR3 in amino acids: CASSPLAGGNEQYF. Here the CDR3 DNA reads TGTGCCAGCAGCCCCCTAGCGGGAGGGAACGAGCAGTACTTC.

This clone has just one count. V usage is TRBV6-2 or TRBV6-3 and J usage is TRBJ2-7, with TRBD2 matching over 9 bases. Germline lookup yields CDR1 MNHEY and CDR2 SVGEGT. J lost 7 bases, V lost 4 bases, and 8 bases had no gene match. The CDR3 runs to 14 residues. CDR3 loop: CASSSPGLAVEQYF. The CDR3 region has the DNA TGTGCCAGCAGTTCTCCGGGACTAGCCGTAGAGCAGTACTTC.

The chain has TRBV11-2 and TRBJ2-6, with TRBD2 matching over 8 bases. This CDR3 region has 18 residues. Unmatched junction bases numbered 8, after V lost 0 bases and J lost 4 bases. Germline-derived CDR1 and CDR2 are SGHAT and FQNNGV. CDR3: CASSLDGAGVAGANVLTF. As DNA, the CDR3 is TGTGCCAGCAGCTTAGATGGAGCGGGAGTAGCCGGGGCCAACGTCCTGACTTTC.

The chain recombines TRBV2 with TRBJ1-1; D not certain. CDR3 length: 13 amino acids. Trimming left V 6 bases short and J 3 bases short, with 11 bases between. Looked up from germline, CDR1 is SNHLY and CDR2 is FYNNEI. The DNA for the CDR3 is TGTGCCAGCAGAGTGGCGGAGGACACTGAAGCTTTCTTT. It yields the protein CASRVAEDTEAFF.

CDR3: CASSSWTSGRATKEDNEQFF. CDR3 coding DNA: TGTGCCAGTAGTTCTTGGACTAGCGGGAGGGCCACAAAGGAGGACAATGAGCAGTTCTTC. J is TRBJ2-1 and V is TRBV19; 15 bases line up with TRBD2. J lost 5 bases, V lost 5 bases, and 16 bases had no gene match. Germline V gives CDR1 LNHDA, CDR2 SQIVND (reference sequence). The CDR3 spans 20 residues. Filled out from reference TRBV19 and TRBJ2-1, the complete variable domain reads DGGITQSPKYLFRKEGQNVTLSCEQNLNHDAMYWYRQDPGQGLRLIYYSQIVNDFQKGDIAEGYSVSREKKESFPLTVTSAQKNPTAFYLCASSSWTSGRATKEDNEQFFGPGTRLTVL.